This TCR beta chain was captured in a study of cytomegalovirus exposure and HLA in healthy donors. The study's findings and limits: Later analysis placed DRB1 highest and HLA-C lowest in TCR association rates, which differed by HLA locus. The productive fraction for most TCR beta V segments was about 87% or about 30% in an earlier analysis. In most subjects, TCR beta sequences reportedly gave accurate predictions of HLA-A and HLA-B alleles.

Researchers ran the PCR with 60 Vbeta and 13 Jbeta primers. Using immunoSEQ multiplex PCR, the repertoire was profiled, and TCRdb retains in-frame clones only, with some absent. Of about 130,000 clones listed, roughly 8.3% are singletons. The V and J ends lost 0 bases and 0 bases respectively, with 5 bases between them. This CDR3 has 14 residues. Germline V lookup: CDR1 MNHEY, CDR2 SVGAGI. As for this clone: Its antigen remains unidentified. This same CDR3 is encoded by further DNA sequences in the sample.

The sample was PBMCs. The chain recombines TRBV6-5 with TRBJ1-1, with D tentatively TRBD1 (5 bases). The sequence came from a man in his forties in good health and CMV-seronegative. The CDR3 DNA reads as TGTGCCAGCAGTTACTCGACAGTGAACACTGAAGCTTTCTTT. Protein: CASSYSTVNTEAFF.